This TCR beta chain was recorded in a study of blood T cell repertoires in COVID-19. The overall study: Donors in the United States, Italy and Spain gave samples during acute or convalescent COVID-19. PBMCs, B-cell-depleted T cells, or T cells provided the cDNA or gDNA that made up the material.

Source study methods: Scientists estimated how many nucleated cells there were by amplifying reference gene primers. Data came from immunoSEQ multiplex PCR; TCRdb stores just in-frame clones and leaves some out. From that table come the V and J calls and clone size; the DNA was used to work out D and trimming. The repertoire includes roughly 300,000 clones, about 80% of them detected once, and 9.4% sits in the top ten. Comments on this clone: Other DNA sequences in this specimen translate into the identical CDR3.

The CDR3 runs 15 residues. The V and J ends lost 3 bases and 2 bases, in that order; junction bases with no gene match: 5. Looked up from germline, CDR1 is WSHSY and CDR2 is SAAADI. V usage is TRBV10-2 and J usage is TRBJ2-7; 9 bases align to TRBD2. Sequenced: peripheral blood. The clonotype comes from a woman aged 45 to 65 who had recovered from COVID-19. The CDR3 coding sequence is TGCGCCAGCAGTGAAGAAGGCGGGAGGGCCTACGAGCAGTACTTC. As protein: CASSEEGGRAYEQYF.